This T cell receptor beta chain derives from a study of T cell changes during pregnancy in multiple sclerosis. Germline CDR1 MNHEY, CDR2 SMNVEV (reference sequence). The length of the CDR3 is 14 residues. V lost 4 bases to trimming and J lost 3 bases, with 9 bases between them. Some clones are missing from TCRdb's copy, which holds only in-frame ones; the method was immunoSEQ multiplex PCR. The repertoire holds about 40,000 clones, 88% seen once, with under 1.5% in the top ten. Sequencing was performed on CD4+ T cells from peripheral blood mononuclear cells, taken in the second trimester of pregnancy. This chain uses TRBV27 with TRBJ2-2; D might be TRBD1 (5 bases). The receptor was derived from a female donor with multiple sclerosis, enrolled in a pregnancy study. Here the CDR3 reads CASSSDSHTGELFF. The CDR3 DNA sequence: TGTGCCAGCAGTTCAGACAGCCACACCGGGGAGCTGTTTTTT.